This T cell receptor beta chain was obtained from a study of technical replicates of blood from a handful of donors (dated by TCRdb to the late 2010s). The CDR3 sequence holds 16 residues, the cysteine and phenylalanine included. CDR3 DNA is the only sequence kept; it has 48 bases, read in frame from the first base. The germline V gene specifies SGHTA as CDR1 and FQGNSA as CDR2. V sheds 2 bases and J sheds 8 bases, leaving 18 bases between their ends. Library construction relied on the immunoSEQ multiplex PCR assay. TCRdb's version of the immuneACCESS table is confined to in-frame rearrangements and falls short of the full clone set. An unresolved V gene accounts for under half of the shortfall where checked; the remainder is of unknown origin. The sample profile shows about 70,000 clones; around 97% of them were found once. In total, the top ten clones hold 0.21% of the sample. Of note for this clone: Its target antigen remains unknown. No base quality values were provided; no much bigger clone lies one nucleotide off.

The sequence was obtained from a human donor in good health. The chain is made from TRBV7-2 and TRBJ1-4; a tentative D call is TRBD1 (5 bases match). The sequenced material came from T cells isolated from PBMCs. The DNA sequence follows: TGTGCCAGCAGCTTAAGGGTTGCGGGGGGTCGGGAAAAACTGTTTTTT. This sequence encodes CASSLRVAGGREKLFF.